A single sample is the source of the 32 T cell receptor beta chains below, sequenced in a study of shared clonotypes between healthy human individuals. Clones were read by immunoSEQ multiplex PCR, and TCRdb kept only the in-frame ones, dropping some. The repertoire has 1,400,000 or so clones, approximately 98.5% of them found once; the top ten carry 0.36%. Input material: naive CD4+ T cells sorted from blood. The subset here: CD45RA+ positively selected. The origin of the receptors is a man aged 25-40 years in good health.

V and J are TRBV11-2 and TRBJ2-7; the D is unclear. The germline V gene encodes CDR1 SGHAT and CDR2 FQNNGV. The CDR3 is 13 residues long. V lost 5 bases, J lost 3 bases, and 11 bases lay in between. The CDR3 bases are TGTGCCAGCAGCCTTCGACCAGGCTACGAGCAGTACTTC. This sequence encodes CASSLRPGYEQYF.

The V and J genes are TRBV5-1 and TRBJ2-1; 8 positions agree with TRBD2. Germline lookup yields CDR1 SGHRS and CDR2 YFSETQ. The CDR3 extends over 16 amino acids. The V gene end was trimmed by 5 bases and the J gene end by 4 bases; junction bases not matched to a gene: 11. CDR3 nucleotide sequence: TGCGCCAGCAGTGCTGGGCCGAGCGGGGGATACAATGAGCAGTTCTTC. Residues: CASSAGPSGGYNEQFF.

The DNA for the CDR3 is TGTGCCAGCAGGAGGACTAGCTCTACTTACAATGAGCAGTTCTTC. The encoded protein is CASRRTSSTYNEQFF. V usage is TRBV6-1 and J usage is TRBJ2-1; 8 bases are a match to TRBD2. Germline CDR1 and CDR2: MNHNS and SASEGT. This CDR3 spans 15 amino acids. V shed 6 bases, J shed 4 bases, and the junction held 8 bases outside the gene matches.

V usage is TRBV5-1 and J usage is TRBJ2-2; TRBD2 agrees at 8 bases. The V gene end was trimmed by 4 bases and the J gene end by 0 bases; junction bases not matched to a gene: 8. Germline V gives CDR1 SGHRS, CDR2 YFSETQ. The CDR3 length is 17 residues. The CDR3 region is CASSPDLSGANTGELFF. In DNA form, the CDR3 reads TGCGCCAGCAGCCCAGACCTTAGCGGGGCGAACACCGGGGAGCTGTTTTTT.

This sequence joins TRBV28 and TRBJ1-1; 10 positions agree with TRBD1. CDR1 MDHEN and CDR2 SYDVKM come from the germline V gene. The CDR3 totals 14 residues. The junction had 6 bases not matched to a gene; V was cut back by 5 bases and J by 6 bases. The CDR3 bases are TGTGCCAGCAGTCACCCGACAGGGGGCCCTGAAGCTTTCTTT. This translates into CASSHPTGGPEAFF.

The chain combines TRBV27 with TRBJ2-5, with D possibly matching TRBD1 (6 bases). Trimming shortened V by 4 bases and J by 2 bases, and 11 bases separated the two germline ends. Per germline, CDR1 MNHEY and CDR2 SMNVEV (reference sequence). CDR3 length equals 14 residues. The CDR3 coding sequence is TGTGCCAGCAGTTATCAGGGGCCGCAAGAGACCCAGTACTTC. It translates to CASSYQGPQETQYF.

The chain recombines TRBV7-2 with TRBJ1-1, with a weak D call TRBD1 (6 bases). The CDR3 is 13 residues long. Germline CDR1 SGHTA, CDR2 FQGNSA. V dropped 7 bases and J dropped 8 bases, with 17 bases sitting between them. The CDR3 DNA is TGTGCCAGCACCAGAATGGCTGACAGGGAAGCTTTCTTT. It yields the protein CASTRMADREAFF.

The J gene is TRBJ2-5, the V gene TRBV5-4; D is unclear. Germline assignment: CDR1 SGHNT and CDR2 YYREEE (reference sequence). The length of the CDR3 is 16 residues. Deletions cut 4 bases from V and 4 bases from J, with 20 bases between. The CDR3 is CASSPVWAPRLETQYF. In nucleotides, the CDR3 is TGTGCCAGCAGCCCAGTGTGGGCGCCTAGATTAGAGACCCAGTACTTC.

The chain links TRBV9 to TRBJ2-7, with TRBD2 as a possible D gene (6 bases). Germline V gene data show CDR1 as SGDLS and CDR2 as YYNGEE. The ends were cut back, 4 bases at V and 4 bases at J, with 21 bases in the middle. The CDR3 runs to 16 residues. The CDR3 region is CASSPSSREMWYEQYF. In DNA, the CDR3 is TGTGCCAGCAGCCCCAGTTCCCGGGAGATGTGGTACGAGCAGTACTTC.

The chain links TRBV9 to TRBJ2-1; 8 bases map to TRBD2. V was clipped by 8 bases and J by 0 bases; unmatched bases: 7. CDR3 size: 15 residues. Germline CDR1 reads SGDLS; CDR2 reads YYNGEE. As DNA, the CDR3 is TGTGCCAGTAATATAGCGGGGAGCTCCTACAATGAGCAGTTCTTC. This codes for CASNIAGSSYNEQFF. Variable domain in full (rest from reference TRBV9 and TRBJ2-1): DSGVTQTPKHLITATGQRVTLRCSPRSGDLSVYWYQQSLDQGLQFLIQYYNGEERAKGNILERFSAQQFPDLHSELNLSSLELGDSALYFCASNIAGSSYNEQFFGPGTRLTVL.

This clone was detected only once. J is TRBJ2-1 and V is TRBV7-6; 7 positions agree with TRBD1. Germline trimming cut 7 bases from V and 6 bases from J; bases unmatched to any gene: 9. Germline CDR1 SGHVS, CDR2 FNYEAQ. The CDR3 is 14 amino acids. The CDR3 protein is CASKGHDRANEQFF. As DNA, the CDR3 is TGTGCCAGCAAGGGGCACGACAGGGCCAATGAGCAGTTCTTC.

This chain links TRBV29-1 with TRBJ2-2; 14 bases are a match to TRBD2. The trim removed 6 bases at V and 6 bases at J, leaving 3 bases unmatched. CDR1 is SQVTM, CDR2 ANQGSEA, per germline. The CDR3 has 14 residues. CDR3 region: CSVRTSGRPGELFF. The CDR3 coding sequence is TGCAGCGTCCGGACTAGCGGGAGGCCCGGGGAGCTGTTTTTT.

V is TRBV19 and J is TRBJ1-5; the D gene is possibly TRBD1 (6 bases). From germline, CDR1 is LNHDA and CDR2 SQIVND (reference sequence). The CDR3 covers 16 residues. V was pared by 4 bases and J by 4 bases, with 17 bases between. The CDR3 nucleotides read TGTGCCAGTAGTAACAGGGTGTCCGGCAGAAATCAGCCCCAGCATTTT. Translated: CASSNRVSGRNQPQHF.

The chain recombines TRBV9 with TRBJ2-7, with 11 bases matching TRBD2. Losses at the gene ends were 0 bases for V and 2 bases for J; bases not matched to a gene: 4. Germline CDR1 reads SGDLS; CDR2 reads YYNGEE. The CDR3 has 16 amino acids. The CDR3 DNA sequence: TGTGCCAGCAGCGTAGGGGTAGCGGGAGGGCCCTACGAGCAGTACTTC. Protein sequence: CASSVGVAGGPYEQYF.

This clone was seen a single time. The chain carries TRBV19 and TRBJ1-3; D call uncertain. Trimming pared 5 bases from V and 3 bases from J, leaving 8 bases between. This CDR3 has 13 residues. Germline CDR1 LNHDA, CDR2 SQIVND (reference sequence). CDR3 sequence reads: CASSRGIGNTIYF. The CDR3 bases are TGTGCCAGTAGTCGAGGGATTGGAAACACCATATATTTT.

V gene TRBV7-9 combines with J gene TRBJ2-7, with TRBD2 identical over 7 bases. Trimming at V came to 5 bases and at J to 0 bases, leaving 10 bases not matched to a gene. The germline gives CDR1 SEHNR, CDR2 FQNEAQ (reference sequence). The CDR3 length is 16 residues. The CDR3 DNA reads TGTGCCAGCAGCAGATGGCTAGCGGAACACTCCTACGAGCAGTACTTC. It codes for CASSRWLAEHSYEQYF.

The CDR3 nucleotides are TGTGCCAGCAGTTTACGTCAGAACGAGCAGTACTTC. It yields the protein CASSLRQNEQYF. The rearrangement uses TRBV28 and TRBJ2-7; D gene ambiguous. The CDR3 sequence is 12 residues long. CDR1 is MDHEN and CDR2 is SYDVKM in the germline V gene. V was clipped by 2 bases and J by 5 bases, with 7 bases between them.

The rearrangement links TRBV4-3 to TRBJ2-5; possible D gene TRBD1, 6 bases. The length of the CDR3 is 16 residues. Germline CDR1 and CDR2: LGHNA and YSLEER. Trimming took off 2 bases at V and 1 base at J, with 14 bases between the two ends. CDR3 nucleotide sequence: TGCGCCAGCAGCCAAAGAACAGGGTTGACCCAAGAGACCCAGTACTTC. It codes for CASSQRTGLTQETQYF.

The rearrangement links TRBV7-9 to TRBJ1-2; tentative D call: TRBD1 (5 bases). Germline loops: CDR1 SEHNR, CDR2 FQNEAQ (reference sequence). Trimming cost V 5 bases and J 5 bases, with 24 bases left between them. This CDR3 region has 17 residues. This CDR3 reads CASSESGRQSLGYGYTF. The CDR3 nucleotides read TGTGCCAGCAGCGAAAGCGGAAGACAGAGTCTGGGGTATGGCTACACCTTC.

The rearrangement joins TRBV7-2 to TRBJ2-1; 7 bases map to TRBD1. The CDR3 has 13 residues. With V trimmed by 5 bases and J by 7 bases, 5 bases remained unmatched. Germline V gene sequence: CDR1 SGHTA, CDR2 FQGNSA. The CDR3 region has the DNA TGTGCCAGCAGCAATCAACAGGGGAATGAGCAGTTCTTC. Residues: CASSNQQGNEQFF.

The V call is TRBV5-1, the J call TRBJ2-1; 8 nucleotides align to TRBD2. V lost 4 bases to trimming and J lost 6 bases; unmatched junction nucleotides: 6. CDR1 and CDR2 from the germline V gene are SGHRS and YFSETQ. This CDR3 region has 14 residues. Written as DNA, the CDR3 is TGCGCCAGCAGCCCGTGGACTAGCCGCAATGAGCAGTTCTTC. Protein product: CASSPWTSRNEQFF.

V gene TRBV28 combines with J gene TRBJ2-4; TRBD2 matches at 7 bases. The CDR3 contains 15 residues. J was trimmed by 6 bases and V by 6 bases; bases with no gene match: 11. Germline-derived CDR1 and CDR2 are MDHEN and SYDVKM. CDR3 sequence: CASSLAGSGVNIQYF. The CDR3 DNA follows: TGTGCCAGCAGCCTCGCCGGCAGCGGGGTAAACATTCAGTACTTC.

The J gene is TRBJ2-7, the V gene TRBV30; 7 positions agree with TRBD1. This CDR3 has 13 residues. The V segment lost 3 bases and the J segment 6 bases; nucleotides outside the gene matches: 8. Per the germline V gene, CDR1 is GTSNPN and CDR2 is SVGIG (reference sequence). In DNA, the CDR3 is TGTGCCTGGAGGGGATGGACAGGTTTCGAGCAGTACTTC. Translating gives CAWRGWTGFEQYF. The full variable domain, its missing parts supplied by reference TRBV30 and TRBJ2-7, is SQTIHQWPATLVQPVGSPLSLECTVEGTSNPNLYWYRQAAGRGLQLLFYSVGIGQISSEVPQNLSASRPQDRQFILSSKKLLLSDSGFYLCAWRGWTGFEQYFGPGTRLTVT.

Details on this clone: The sample has other DNA sequences that encode this CDR3 too. The chain links TRBV5-4 to TRBJ1-3; D gene uncertain. The CDR3 contains 14 residues. CDR1 and CDR2 from the germline V gene are SGHNT and YYREEE (reference sequence). The V end lost 2 bases, the J end lost 0 bases, and 6 bases lay between the germline ends. The CDR3 DNA sequence: TGTGCCAGCAGCTTAGGCGGCTCTGGAAACACCATATATTTT. This codes for CASSLGGSGNTIYF.

The rearrangement joins TRBV6-4 to TRBJ2-2, with D perhaps TRBD1 (5 bases). The V end was cut by 0 bases, the J end by 9 bases, with 17 bases between. The CDR3 contains 16 residues. Germline CDR1 and CDR2: MRHNA and SNTAGT. DNA of the CDR3: TGTGCCAGCAGTGACTCGCTTCGGCAGGGCATCCGGGAGCTGTTTTTT. Translated: CASSDSLRQGIRELFF.

As for this clone: This sample includes further DNA sequences coding for the same CDR3. The V gene is TRBV7-9, the J gene TRBJ1-1; no reliable D call. Germline V gene data show CDR1 as SEHNR and CDR2 as FQNEAQ (reference sequence). Trimming took 1 base from V and 2 from J, leaving 5 bases between them. The CDR3 is 13 residues long. In DNA form, the CDR3 reads TGTGCCAGCAGCTTAGAGGCTAACACTGAAGCTTTCTTT. Translated, it gives CASSLEANTEAFF.

The chain links TRBV28 to TRBJ2-7, with 9 bases fitting TRBD2. Looked up from germline, CDR1 is MDHEN and CDR2 is SYDVKM. The CDR3 spans 15 residues. J gave up 3 bases and V 6 bases, and 9 bases lay outside the gene matches. CDR3 sequence (DNA): TGTGCCAGCAGCCTTAGCGGGAGCCCGCGCTACGAGCAGTACTTC. Translated, it gives CASSLSGSPRYEQYF.

The chain employs TRBV2 and TRBJ2-3; D remains unclear. The V gene's germline CDR1 is SNHLY and CDR2 FYNNEI. V was clipped by 4 bases and J by 5 bases, with 13 bases between them. The CDR3 totals 14 residues. Written as DNA, the CDR3 is TGTGCCAGCAGTGTGCTAGTGGCCATAGATACGCAGTATTTT. Its translation is CASSVLVAIDTQYF.

The chain couples TRBV7-9 to TRBJ1-5; D is ambiguous. The CDR3 is 15 amino acids. Trimming took off 0 bases at V and 11 bases at J, with 17 bases between the two ends. Germline V gives CDR1 SEHNR, CDR2 FQNEAQ (reference sequence). The CDR3 loop reads CASSLAEGPLGTQHF. The CDR3 DNA reads TGTGCCAGCAGCTTAGCGGAGGGCCCCCTAGGGACCCAGCATTTT. The full variable domain, in which reference TRBV7-9 and TRBJ1-5 provide the parts outside the CDR3, is DTGVSQNPRHKITKRGQNVTFRCDPISEHNRLYWYRQTLGQGPEFLTYFQNEAQLEKSRLLSDRFSAERPKGSFSTLEIQRTEQGDSAMYLCASSLAEGPLGTQHFGDGTRLSIL.

The chain combines TRBV5-1 with TRBJ1-4; 8 nucleotides match TRBD1. J lost 4 bases, V lost 1 base, and 9 bases had no gene match. The germline V gene encodes CDR1 SGHRS and CDR2 YFSETQ. The CDR3 extends over 17 amino acids. The CDR3 nucleotides are TGCGCCAGCAGCTTGAGTGCTCAGGGGGCCGGTAATGAAAAACTGTTTTTT. Protein product: CASSLSAQGAGNEKLFF.

This chain connects TRBV18 to TRBJ1-2, with TRBD1 as a possible D gene (5 bases). The CDR3 consists of 14 residues. The V end lost 6 bases, the J end lost 5 bases, and 16 bases lay between the germline ends. Per the germline V gene, CDR1 is KGHSH and CDR2 is LQKENI. The CDR3 DNA follows: TGTGCCAGCTCCCCGGGAGGGGAGAGTTATGGCTACACCTTC. Amino acid sequence: CASSPGGESYGYTF.

V usage is TRBV5-6 and J usage is TRBJ1-2, with a weak D call TRBD1 (6 bases). V was pared by 0 bases and J by 8 bases, with 14 bases between. The CDR3 is 14 amino acids. From germline, CDR1 is SGHDT and CDR2 YYEEEE. DNA for the CDR3: TGTGCCAGCAGCTTGGTCGGGGGCAGTAGAGGCTACACCTTC. Its translation: CASSLVGGSRGYTF.